Shown below are 8 T cell receptor beta chains from a single sample sequenced in a study of T cell responses to AZD1222 COVID-19 vaccine. Libraries were prepared by immunoSEQ multiplex PCR; TCRdb keeps only in-frame clonotypes and omits some of them. The sample records approximately 100,000 clones, more than 75% being singletons. The sequences come from peripheral blood, collected on day 0 of AZD1222 vaccination. These receptors were obtained from an adult in good health.

In the case of this clone: Additional DNA sequences in this sample encode the identical CDR3. V is TRBV12-3 or TRBV12-4 and J is TRBJ1-2, with a weak D call TRBD1 (5 bases). V lost 3 bases, J lost 6 bases, and 5 bases lay in between. This CDR3 comprises 11 residues. CDR3 region: CASSFRDGYTF. The CDR3 region has the DNA TGTGCCAGCAGTTTCAGGGATGGCTACACCTTC.

This chain links TRBV7-2 with TRBJ1-5; 8 bases align to TRBD1. CDR3 length equals 14 residues. From germline, CDR1 is SGHTA and CDR2 FQGNSA. The J segment lost 6 bases and the V segment lost 6 bases, leaving 7 bases of the junction unmatched. The CDR3 loop reads CASSSDRGAQPQHF. The DNA of the CDR3 is TGTGCCAGCAGTTCCGACAGGGGAGCTCAGCCCCAGCATTTT.

V gene TRBV2 combines with J gene TRBJ2-1, with unresolved D. CDR3 length: 12 amino acids. Germline V gene sequence: CDR1 SNHLY, CDR2 FYNNEI. Trimming removed 5 bases from V and 13 bases from J, with 15 bases in between. The CDR3 is CASSLGSYLQFF. CDR3 nucleotides: TGTGCCAGCAGTTTGGGATCCTATCTTCAGTTCTTC.

This chain joins TRBV29-1 and TRBJ2-7; no firm D call. This CDR3 contains 11 residues. The germline V and J ends were trimmed by 7 bases and 4 bases, with 11 bases remaining between them. In germline, CDR1 is SQVTM, CDR2 ANQGSEA. This CDR3 reads CSAQVEYEQYF. In nucleotides, the CDR3 is TGCAGCGCTCAGGTTGAGTACGAGCAGTACTTC.

The chain is built from TRBV9 and TRBJ2-5; the D is unclear. V was pared by 0 bases and J by 4 bases, with 10 bases between. Germline values: CDR1 SGDLS, CDR2 YYNGEE. This CDR3 region has 14 residues. The CDR3 DNA is TGTGCCAGCAGCGTAGGACCCGTTAGAGAGACCCAGTACTTC. Protein: CASSVGPVRETQYF.

This chain joins TRBV7-8 and TRBJ1-5, with D tentatively TRBD1 (5 bases). Germline V gives CDR1 SGHVS, CDR2 FQNEAQ. This CDR3 has 13 residues. The germline V and J ends were trimmed by 0 bases and 6 bases, with 6 bases remaining between them. The CDR3 region is CASSLAGGQPQHF. The CDR3 DNA is TGTGCCAGCAGCTTAGCGGGGGGTCAGCCCCAGCATTTT.

The J gene is TRBJ2-7, the V gene TRBV11-3, with D hard to call. The CDR3 sequence is 16 residues long. The germline V and J ends were trimmed by 8 bases and 0 bases, with 20 bases remaining between them. The germline V gene has CDR1 SGHNT and CDR2 YENEEA. CDR3 residues: CASLETVLILSYEQYF. DNA for the CDR3: TGTGCCAGCCTCGAGACCGTTCTGATCCTCTCCTACGAGCAGTACTTC.

The chain carries TRBV19 and TRBJ1-1, with TRBD1 as a possible D gene (6 bases). The CDR3 runs 13 residues. Germline assignment: CDR1 LNHDA and CDR2 SQIVND (reference sequence). Trimming stripped 5 bases from V and 6 bases from J, with 13 bases between. CDR3 amino acids: CASSGPSGAEAFF. The CDR3 DNA reads TGTGCCAGTAGTGGACCATCAGGGGCTGAAGCTTTCTTT.